Listed below are T cell receptor beta chains from one sample, sequenced in a study of blood T cell repertoires in COVID-19. Some clones are missing from TCRdb's copy, which holds only in-frame ones; the method was immunoSEQ multiplex PCR. The sample holds 300,000 or so clones, 85% seen once. Sequenced material: peripheral blood. The receptors were gathered from a woman aged 45-65 years with active or convalescent COVID-19. The CDR3 runs from the conserved cysteine through the conserved F or W. The order of the fields is V gene, D gene, J gene, CDR3 protein. The D gene is left open where the match is weak.

>TRBV11-1|TRBD1|TRBJ1-1
CASSFSGQGDAEAFF
>TRBV5-1|-|TRBJ1-4
CASSLSAATNEKLFF
>TRBV25-1|TRBD1|TRBJ1-2
CASGGTGVAFGGYTF
>TRBV5-1|-|TRBJ2-4
CASSFSSQNIQYF
>TRBV5-1|-|TRBJ1-2
CASSYTPNYGYTF
>TRBV6-2/TRBV6-3|TRBD2|TRBJ2-1
CASSFGTRYNEQFF
>TRBV7-9|-|TRBJ2-3
CASSKGDTQYF
>TRBV6-5|TRBD1|TRBJ2-7
CASRPGTAHEQYF
>TRBV6-5|TRBD1|TRBJ2-5
CASGPGTGAMETQYF
>TRBV19|TRBD1|TRBJ1-6
CASSLRDRDNSPLHF
>TRBV4-1|TRBD1|TRBJ1-1
CASSQPRDSTFEAFF
>TRBV6-2/TRBV6-3|TRBD2|TRBJ2-5
CASSYLAGGAQETQYF
>TRBV3-1/TRBV3-2|TRBD1|TRBJ1-2
CAARQGGSSYGYTF
>TRBV7-9|-|TRBJ1-5
CASTSSGGIGQPQHF
>TRBV28|TRBD1|TRBJ1-6
CASRPGTVNSPLHF
>TRBV9|-|TRBJ2-1
CASSPRDFSGEQFF
>TRBV6-2/TRBV6-3|TRBD1|TRBJ1-4
CASSYPGQGSEKLFF
>TRBV5-4|TRBD1|TRBJ2-3
CASSPWTGSTDTQYF
>TRBV19|TRBD1|TRBJ1-2
CASSTQDRGIRGYTF
>TRBV5-6|TRBD1|TRBJ1-6
CASSSLPGQSSYNSPLHF
>TRBV19|TRBD2|TRBJ2-1
CASSIPPRLAGEWGEQFF
>TRBV2|TRBD2|TRBJ2-7
CASSELAGVQYF
>TRBV7-2|-|TRBJ1-6
CASSFFGGHGSPLHF
>TRBV18|TRBD2|TRBJ2-2
CASSQSLAGGSTGELFF
>TRBV9|-|TRBJ1-5
CASSLGGGAIQPQHF
>TRBV5-6|TRBD1|TRBJ2-3
CASSLENRGLTDTQYF
>TRBV28|TRBD1|TRBJ1-2
CASSFGQGFSHPYGYTF
>TRBV11-2|-|TRBJ2-2
CASSLEASEYTGGELFF
>TRBV6-5|-|TRBJ1-1
CASSGRRLPTEAFF
>TRBV7-9|-|TRBJ2-2
CASSLPLPPRTGELFF
>TRBV5-1|-|TRBJ2-1
CASSLTARGDEQFF
>TRBV7-2|TRBD1|TRBJ1-5
CASSPADRAQPQHF
>TRBV4-1|-|TRBJ1-1
CASSDPRAGNTEAFF
>TRBV29-1|TRBD1|TRBJ1-2
CSVEGDRGFSYGYTF
>TRBV7-8|TRBD1|TRBJ1-5
CASREDRGSNQPQHF
>TRBV19|TRBD2|TRBJ2-7
CASSYGTSGLSYEQYF
>TRBV19|-|TRBJ2-7
CASSIAVSYEQYF
>TRBV2|-|TRBJ2-7
CASRISVPEIGQYF
>TRBV5-1|TRBD1|TRBJ2-7
CASSSHPRTGGYEQYF
>TRBV6-1|-|TRBJ1-3
CASSEAWESAGNTIYF
>TRBV4-1|TRBD1|TRBJ2-4
CASSQESPRAGGGGSKNIQYF
>TRBV2|TRBD2|TRBJ2-1
CASSALASYNEQFF
>TRBV27|TRBD1|TRBJ1-5
CASSPQGAGSNQPQHF
>TRBV19|-|TRBJ2-2
CASSIKHTGELFF
>TRBV6-5|TRBD1|TRBJ1-4
CASSRDRAGEKLFF
>TRBV4-2|-|TRBJ2-5
CASSLRGETQYF
>TRBV28|-|TRBJ1-2
CASKPPGRGWDYGYTF